A single sample gave rise to the 6 T cell receptor beta chains below, sequenced in a study of blood T cell repertoires in COVID-19. TCRdb's copy holds only in-frame clones and misses some; the assay was immunoSEQ multiplex PCR. The sample carries 230,000 or so clones, about 85% recorded once. Sequencing used PBMCs or T cells enriched from blood (not recorded which). These receptor sequences come from a woman in her 50s who had been exposed to COVID-19.

This clone was seen only a few times. In nucleotides, the CDR3 is TGTGCCACCAGCAGAGACCTAGACGCGGGCCTCAATACGCAGTATTTT. Translated: CATSRDLDAGLNTQYF. The genes are TRBV15 and TRBJ2-3; possibly TRBD2 for D (5 bases). The CDR3 length is 16 residues. Deletions cut 0 bases from V and 7 bases from J, with 17 bases between. From germline, CDR1 is LNHNV and CDR2 YYDKDF (reference sequence).

The chain carries TRBV5-1 and TRBJ2-5, with D possibly TRBD1 on 7 matching bases. The CDR3 totals 15 residues. With 3 bases removed from V and 4 bases from J, the gap between germline ends came to 16 bases. In germline, CDR1 is SGHRS, CDR2 YFSETQ. CDR3 DNA sequence: TGCGCCAGCAGCTCGATAGCGGCAGGGGGAGAGACCCAGTACTTC. It codes for CASSSIAAGGETQYF.

The chain uses TRBV5-6 and TRBJ2-3; TRBD2 matches at 9 bases. This CDR3 region has 15 residues. Germline-derived CDR1 and CDR2 are SGHDT and YYEEEE. Germline trimming cut 3 bases from V and 3 bases from J; bases unmatched to any gene: 5. CDR3 nucleotides: TGTGCCAGCAGCTCACTAGCGGGTGGGACAGATACGCAGTATTTT. It translates to CASSSLAGGTDTQYF.

This sequence joins TRBV6-1 and TRBJ1-1; no reliable D call. The V gene lost 3 bases and the J gene lost 6 bases, with 11 bases spanning the gap. Germline V CDR1 and CDR2: MNHNS, SASEGT. The CDR3 has 13 residues. The CDR3: CASSDYFGAEAFF. For the CDR3, the DNA is TGTGCCAGCAGTGATTACTTCGGAGCTGAAGCTTTCTTT.

There are a few counts of this clone. V usage is TRBV7-8 and J usage is TRBJ2-1; 9 positions agree with TRBD2. Trimming at V came to 5 bases and at J to 12 bases, leaving 8 bases not matched to a gene. CDR3 size: 13 residues. The germline V gene has CDR1 SGHVS and CDR2 FQNEAQ. CDR3 loop: CASSGGGAGGQFF. The CDR3 DNA reads TGTGCCAGCAGCGGCGGGGGGGCCGGTGGGCAGTTCTTC.

The CDR3 is CAISEPDRVKETQYF. CDR3 bases: TGTGCCATCAGTGAGCCGGACAGAGTAAAAGAGACCCAGTACTTC. The chain combines TRBV10-3 with TRBJ2-5, with D possibly TRBD1 on 6 matching bases. The ends were cut back, 2 bases at V and 3 bases at J, with 13 bases in the middle. The CDR3 sequence is 15 residues long. Germline CDR1 and CDR2: ENHRY and SYGVKD.